This T cell receptor (beta chain) derives from a study of OX40 agonist ivuxolimab in advanced cancers. Overall study findings and caveats: Antigen specificity of clonally expanded peripheral T cells was not established. Some patients who did not respond also had low normalized T-cell clonal expansion.

Libraries were prepared by immunoSEQ multiplex PCR; TCRdb keeps only in-frame clonotypes and omits some of them. The sample lists roughly 76,000 clones, approximately 83% occurring once. The germline V gene has CDR1 SGHTA and CDR2 FQGNSA. There are 15 residues in the CDR3. The V and J ends lost 3 bases and 2 bases, in that order; junction bases with no gene match: 5. This clone came up a few times. The antigen is not known. The sequencing used CD4+ or CD8+ T cells sorted from blood, collected in a trial of the OX40 agonist ivuxolimab. The source of this sequence is an adult with an advanced solid tumor such as melanoma, head and neck, liver or kidney cancer. The V call is TRBV7-2, the J call TRBJ2-7; TRBD1 matches at 9 bases. The CDR3 spells CASSLRDRVPYEQYF. The CDR3 bases are TGTGCCAGCAGCTTGAGGGACAGGGTTCCCTACGAGCAGTACTTC.